Sequencing of this T cell receptor beta chain was carried out in a study of blood T cells in healthy people across ages (dated by TCRdb to between 2015 and 2017). Notes on the research overall: In model experiments, template switching captured roughly one uniquely barcoded TCR beta cDNA molecule for every two T cells. Age-related changes in TCR beta repertoire diversity were measured in the study by deep sequencing normalized with unique cDNA molecular identifiers. Donors were grouped into four age groups: young (average 16 years), middle-aged (approximately 41), aged (roughly 67) and long-lived (less than 85). To avoid experimental bias, donors of different ages were distributed randomly across sequencing lanes. For two donors (one aged 18 to 29 and one aged 80 or older), the study analyzed two additional independent replicas of 1 million unique cDNA reads from the same blood draw.

Sequences SGHVS (CDR1) and FQNEAQ (CDR2) are obtained from the germline V gene. Inclusive of the bounding cysteine and phenylalanine, the CDR3 is 14 residues long. The entry retains the CDR3 DNA only, 42 bases that are in frame from base 1. Germline trimming: 5 bases from V, 4 bases from J; junction bases outside gene matches: 8. The library was produced with 5' RACE. Sequencer: Illumina HiSeq 2500. A second PCR of about 7 to 12 cycles was performed with a sample-barcoded 5' primer and a J-beta primer mix. Each TCR beta cDNA molecule received a unique molecular identifier from a template-switch 5' adaptor carrying 12 random nucleotides. Each sample yielded at least 3 million CDR3-containing paired-end reads. The Mint cDNA synthesis kit, primed by a TRBC-specific oligonucleotide, was used to synthesize first-strand cDNA from all RNA. After uracil-DNA glycosylase treatment, a first 18-cycle PCR used universal primers M1SS and BC2_uni_R on all cDNA. Concerning the study's data processing: For normalization, 1 million high-quality reads, each with a distinct molecular identifier, were randomly selected from each sample. Instead of being binned into consensus sequences, reads with shared molecular identifiers were discarded. CDR3 identification, clonotype clustering and error correction used MiTCR with a Q25 quality threshold and the strictest error-elimination algorithm. A nonparametric unseen species model with Euler transformation was used to estimate lower-bound total TCR beta diversity. In TCRdb, the public reads were trimmed at Q25 with fastp and aligned with MiXCR, with productive beta chains retained. Duplicate CDR3 protein sequences are folded into a single record with the most common DNA and genes. V and J calls and clone size were set by TCRdb, not the authors. In all, the sample holds about 1 million distinct CDR3 sequences, and over 35% of those were seen once. The ten largest clones add up to under 20% of the sample.

Donors were approximately 42 systemically healthy Caucasian individuals from Russia aged 6 to 90 years. Each donor gave 8.5 to 10 milliliters of peripheral blood, collected into EDTA-treated Vacutainer tubes. Ficoll-Paque density-gradient centrifugation was used to isolate PBMCs, with at least 6 million per sample. Trizol reagent was used to extract total RNA from the PBMCs, yielding at least 5.5 micrograms per sample. For every donor, flow cytometry on a PBMC aliquot measured the percentage of naive CD45RAhigh/CD27high T cells. About this clonotype itself: Its antigen remains unidentified. One base away there is no much larger clone; base qualities are not given.

What the research found in general, with its limitations: The CMV infection status of donors was not known, potentially confounding age-related changes in expanded clonotypes. Observed TCR beta diversity correlated strongly with the percentage of naive T cells measured by flow cytometry. As age increased, observed TCR beta diversity per million T cells dropped in a roughly linear way, and a significant reduction was already evident by age 40. Bulk unsorted PBMC profiling prevented conclusive comparison of naive and antigen-experienced compartments. Estimates of total diversity from one million sequenced T cells were regarded as lower bounds and underestimates. The long-lived group showed more naive CD4+ T cells, fewer expanded clones and increased TCR diversity than the aged group, suggesting age selection.

The sample was blood. This sequence uses TRBV7-8 and TRBJ2-7; the central 7 bases match TRBD2. The clonotype originates from a woman aged 60-75 years in good health. The CDR3 loop reads CASSPRASGYEQYF. In nucleotides, the sequence is TGTGCCAGCAGCCCCAGGGCTAGCGGATACGAGCAGTACTTC.